The rows below give T cell receptor beta chains drawn from one sample of a study of identifying expanded T cells in peripheral blood. Data came from immunoSEQ multiplex PCR; TCRdb stores just in-frame clones and leaves some out. The sample lists under 150,000 clones, about 80% occurring once. Sequenced input: blood. The origin of the receptors is a person aged 18 to 70 in good health. Both conserved end residues are trimmed from each CDR3.

v_call	cdr3_length	j_call	cdr3_aa
TRBV6-1	14	TRBJ1-3	ASSEVRVYSGNTIY
TRBV11-2	12	TRBJ1-5	ASSLFGGNQPQH
TRBV30	12	TRBJ1-2	AWKRQGGNYGYT
TRBV19	14	TRBJ1-4	ASSIGHPPRNEKLF
TRBV9	12	TRBJ2-1	ASRRTSGDNEQF
TRBV4-3	11	TRBJ1-1	ASSQVRDRELG
TRBV5-4	11	TRBJ2-5	ASSLAQQETQY
TRBV5-1	11	TRBJ1-2	ASSLSPSYGYT
TRBV5-1	11	TRBJ1-1	ASSGGTGLEAF
TRBV6-1	10	TRBJ1-1	ASGVRDDEAF
TRBV25-1	11	TRBJ2-2	ASIGSNTGELF
TRBV7-9	10	TRBJ1-2	ASSPQVLGYT
TRBV4-3	14	TRBJ1-1	ASSRSIGTLNTEAF
TRBV19	13	TRBJ1-5	ASHTQGYNNQPQH
TRBV7-3	12	TRBJ1-5	ASSRTVFGQPQH
TRBV7-7	13	TRBJ1-3	ASSLDSAVGNTIY
TRBV29-1	10	TRBJ1-2	SARDQPYGYT
TRBV7-6	13	TRBJ2-2	ASSLAIEGTGELF
TRBV18	11	TRBJ2-5	ATNGQQQETQY
TRBV5-6	12	TRBJ2-7	ASSLTGGEDEQY
TRBV6-1	13	TRBJ2-3	ASSTVVGVADTQY
TRBV4-3	14	TRBJ1-1	ASSQDRADRLSEAF
TRBV5-6	14	TRBJ1-4	ASSPTLATSNEKLF
TRBV2	10	TRBJ1-2	ASDEQSYGYT
TRBV6-1	13	TRBJ1-2	ASRSTYLGGDGYT
TRBV9	13	TRBJ2-3	ASSVVGSRTDTQY
TRBV27	11	TRBJ2-2	ASSRAGTGELF
TRBV18	13	TRBJ2-5	ASSPSKGLGETQY
TRBV7-6	14	TRBJ1-1	ASSFLTTPMNTEAF
TRBV5-8	13	TRBJ1-6	ASSLPPPGSSPLH
TRBV4-1	14	TRBJ2-5	ASSRSLAGVRETQY
TRBV18	15	TRBJ1-2	ASSPLPAGRRFDGYT
TRBV7-2	10	TRBJ1-5	ASSDWGGPQH
TRBV5-6	14	TRBJ2-7	ASNFAPSAEIYEQY
TRBV6-1	12	TRBJ1-1	ASSAVTENTEAF
TRBV25-1	14	TRBJ1-4	ASTDYPGQKGEKLF
TRBV5-6	15	TRBJ2-5	ASSLSVATGGQETQY
TRBV7-9	12	TRBJ1-4	ASSPPALSDKLF
TRBV11-3	12	TRBJ2-7	ASSQGGSDSEQY
TRBV25-1	10	TRBJ2-4	ASHGQVGIQY
TRBV7-9	14	TRBJ2-1	ASSSSGGTGVNEQF
TRBV6-1	13	TRBJ2-5	ASISGLAGSETQY
TRBV27	13	TRBJ2-2	ASSLSARVLGELF
TRBV2	12	TRBJ1-6	ASSGRTGNSPLH
TRBV6-1	14	TRBJ1-5	ASSESVQGVNQPQH